The 17 T cell receptor beta chains below all came from one sample that was sequenced in a study of blood T cell repertoires in COVID-19. Measured with immunoSEQ multiplex PCR; TCRdb has only the in-frame clones, and not every one. The table shows under 200,000 clones, with 70% to 90% occurring only once. The specimen sequenced was peripheral blood. These receptors all stem from a man aged 40-50 years with acute or convalescent COVID-19.

The rearrangement uses TRBV18 and TRBJ1-2, with D hard to call. The CDR3 contains 12 residues. Per the germline V gene, CDR1 is KGHSH and CDR2 is LQKENI. Trimming left V 10 bases short and J 0 bases short, with 9 bases between. Here the CDR3 reads CATGPTNYGYTF. As DNA, the CDR3 is TGTGCCACCGGTCCGACTAACTATGGCTACACCTTC.

A few counts support this clone. V is TRBV11-3 and J is TRBJ2-3; TRBD2 aligns across 8 bases. The V segment lost 0 bases and the J segment 0 bases; nucleotides outside the gene matches: 8. The CDR3 is 18 amino acids. Germline V CDR1 and CDR2: SGHNT, YENEEA. Here the CDR3 DNA reads TGTGCCAGCAGCTTAGACGCCCTCGGGGGGGCTAGCACAGATACGCAGTATTTT. Translating it yields CASSLDALGGASTDTQYF. The variable domain in full, with the rest retrieved from reference TRBV11-3 and TRBJ2-3, is EAGVVQSPRYKIIEKKQPVAFWCNPISGHNTLYWYLQNLGQGPELLIRYENEEAVDDSQLPKDRFSAERLKGVDSTLKIQPAELGDSAVYLCASSLDALGGASTDTQYFGPGTRLTVL.

This clone was seen only a few times. The V and J genes are TRBV30 and TRBJ2-3; TRBD2 aligns across 13 bases. Germline V gives CDR1 GTSNPN, CDR2 SVGIG (reference sequence). Trimming at V came to 3 bases and at J to 5 bases, leaving 11 bases not matched to a gene. This CDR3 comprises 17 residues. CDR3 coding DNA: TGTGCCTGGAGACTAGCGGGGGGGTTCGGTTCTGGAGATACGCAGTATTTT. This gives the protein CAWRLAGGFGSGDTQYF. Full variable domain (rest looked up from reference TRBV30 and TRBJ2-3): SQTIHQWPATLVQPVGSPLSLECTVEGTSNPNLYWYRQAAGRGLQLLFYSVGIGQISSEVPQNLSASRPQDRQFILSSKKLLLSDSGFYLCAWRLAGGFGSGDTQYFGPGTRLTVL.

The chain carries TRBV4-1 and TRBJ1-2, with 8 positions matching TRBD1. Germline CDR1 reads MGHRA; CDR2 reads YSYEKL. CDR3 length equals 15 residues. J was trimmed by 5 bases and V by 0 bases; bases with no gene match: 5. The CDR3 region has the DNA TGCGCCAGCAGCCAAGAGCCCGGACAGGGATATGGCTACACCTTC. Translated, it gives CASSQEPGQGYGYTF.

This chain uses TRBV20-1 with TRBJ2-7; D is undetermined. CDR3 size: 11 residues. Germline V gene sequence: CDR1 DFQATT, CDR2 SNEGSKA (reference sequence). Trimming shortened V by 2 bases and J by 7 bases, and 9 bases separated the two germline ends. CDR3 sequence: CSARKAEEQYF. The CDR3 DNA sequence: TGCAGTGCTAGAAAGGCGGAAGAGCAGTACTTC.

The chain combines TRBV19 with TRBJ1-1; 10 bases agree with TRBD1. V lost 2 bases to trimming and J lost 11 bases; unmatched junction nucleotides: 11. This CDR3 region has 15 residues. Germline CDR1 reads LNHDA; CDR2 reads SQIVND (reference sequence). The CDR3: CASSIPGTGVVRAFF. In DNA, the CDR3 is TGTGCCAGTAGTATACCCGGGACAGGGGTCGTACGGGCTTTCTTT.

The genes are TRBV18 and TRBJ2-7, with 9 nucleotides matching TRBD1. In germline, CDR1 is KGHSH, CDR2 LQKENI. The CDR3 is made up of 15 amino acids. After removal of 6 bases from V and 4 bases from J, the junction contained 10 bases not matched to a gene. The CDR3 DNA reads as TGTGCCAGCTCGTTAGGACAGGGGCAAATATACGAGCAGTACTTC. It is translated as CASSLGQGQIYEQYF.

V and J are TRBV9 and TRBJ2-1; D gene ambiguous. Germline V gives CDR1 SGDLS, CDR2 YYNGEE. Trimming pared 0 bases from V and 2 bases from J, leaving 6 bases between. The CDR3 has 14 residues. The CDR3 sequence is CASSVGLTYNEQFF. CDR3 in DNA: TGTGCCAGCAGCGTAGGACTTACCTACAATGAGCAGTTCTTC. The variable domain in full, completed from reference TRBV9 and TRBJ2-1, reads DSGVTQTPKHLITATGQRVTLRCSPRSGDLSVYWYQQSLDQGLQFLIQYYNGEERAKGNILERFSAQQFPDLHSELNLSSLELGDSALYFCASSVGLTYNEQFFGPGTRLTVL.

The chain employs TRBV19 and TRBJ1-1; TRBD1 aligns across 8 bases. The CDR3 has 15 residues. The germline CDR1 and CDR2 sequences are LNHDA and SQIVND (reference sequence). V trimming: 5 bases; J trimming: 2 bases; junction bases outside the gene matches: 7. The CDR3 region is CASSFRTGGNTEAFF. As DNA, the CDR3 is TGTGCCAGTAGTTTCCGTACAGGGGGTAACACTGAAGCTTTCTTT.

The gene calls are TRBV7-6 and TRBJ2-1; 8 nucleotides line up with TRBD2. Losses at the gene ends were 5 bases for V and 2 bases for J; bases not matched to a gene: 8. The CDR3 is made up of 16 amino acids. Germline CDR1 is SGHVS and CDR2 is FNYEAQ. CDR3 nucleotides: TGTGCCAGCAGCCCTGTTCGCGGGGGGACCTACAATGAGCAGTTCTTC. This encodes CASSPVRGGTYNEQFF. The full variable domain, completed using reference TRBV7-6 and TRBJ2-1, is GAGVSQSPRYKVTKRGQDVALRCDPISGHVSLYWYRQALGQGPEFLTYFNYEAQQDKSGLPNDRFSAERPEGSISTLTIQRTEQRDSAMYRCASSPVRGGTYNEQFFGPGTRLTVL.

The rearrangement joins TRBV28 to TRBJ1-2; the match to TRBD1 covers 7 bases. V was pared by 4 bases and J by 4 bases, with 3 bases of the junction left unmatched. Germline lookup yields CDR1 MDHEN and CDR2 SYDVKM. The CDR3 extends over 13 amino acids. Here the CDR3 reads CASSYRGGYGYTF. CDR3 nucleotide sequence: TGTGCCAGCAGTTACAGGGGCGGCTATGGCTACACCTTC.

This rearrangement joins TRBV30 to TRBJ2-1; unclear D gene. CDR3 length equals 12 residues. Germline V gives CDR1 GTSNPN, CDR2 SVGIG (reference sequence). Trimming took off 2 bases at V and 6 bases at J, with 8 bases between the two ends. The CDR3 region has the DNA TGTGCCTGGAGTCTAGTCCTCAATGAGCAGTTCTTC. Residues: CAWSLVLNEQFF. Supplemented by reference TRBV30 and TRBJ2-1, the full variable domain reads SQTIHQWPATLVQPVGSPLSLECTVEGTSNPNLYWYRQAAGRGLQLLFYSVGIGQISSEVPQNLSASRPQDRQFILSSKKLLLSDSGFYLCAWSLVLNEQFFGPGTRLTVL.

The chain combines TRBV6-5 with TRBJ1-5; 10 nucleotides line up with TRBD1. The CDR3 length is 15 residues. The V gene end was trimmed by 6 bases and the J gene end by 4 bases; junction bases not matched to a gene: 6. Germline V CDR1 and CDR2: MNHEY, SVGAGI. The chain's CDR3 is CASRGGQGLNQPQHF. In DNA form, the CDR3 reads TGTGCCAGCAGGGGGGGACAGGGGTTAAATCAGCCCCAGCATTTT.

The gene calls are TRBV4-1 and TRBJ1-4; 10 bases map to TRBD1. The CDR3 is made up of 15 amino acids. The germline CDR1 and CDR2 sequences are MGHRA and YSYEKL. The trim removed 4 bases at V and 7 bases at J, leaving 6 bases unmatched. This CDR3 is CASSLRQGAAEKLFF. CDR3 DNA: TGCGCCAGCAGCCTTCGACAGGGGGCGGCTGAAAAACTGTTTTTT.

The chain carries TRBV19 and TRBJ1-2, with TRBD1 matching 8 bases. Germline V gene data show CDR1 as LNHDA and CDR2 as SQIVND (reference sequence). The CDR3 has 15 amino acids. J lost 1 base, V lost 9 bases, and 10 bases had no gene match. The CDR3: CASVDRASFNYGYTF. CDR3 DNA sequence: TGTGCCAGCGTGGACAGGGCCTCCTTTAACTATGGCTACACCTTC.

The gene calls are TRBV6-5 and TRBJ1-1; no definite D call. The germline V gene has CDR1 MNHEY and CDR2 SVGAGI. V lost 2 bases, J lost 1 base, and 2 bases lay in between. The CDR3 contains 12 residues. The CDR3 DNA reads as TGTGCCAGCAGTTACCAGAACACTGAAGCTTTCTTT. Amino acid sequence: CASSYQNTEAFF.

This rearrangement joins TRBV9 to TRBJ2-7; no reliable D call. Looked up from germline, CDR1 is SGDLS and CDR2 is YYNGEE. The CDR3 extends over 13 amino acids. V was clipped by 0 bases and J by 1 base, with 5 bases between them. In DNA, the CDR3 is TGTGCCAGCAGCGTAGACATTTCCTACGAGCAGTACTTC. Its protein product is CASSVDISYEQYF.